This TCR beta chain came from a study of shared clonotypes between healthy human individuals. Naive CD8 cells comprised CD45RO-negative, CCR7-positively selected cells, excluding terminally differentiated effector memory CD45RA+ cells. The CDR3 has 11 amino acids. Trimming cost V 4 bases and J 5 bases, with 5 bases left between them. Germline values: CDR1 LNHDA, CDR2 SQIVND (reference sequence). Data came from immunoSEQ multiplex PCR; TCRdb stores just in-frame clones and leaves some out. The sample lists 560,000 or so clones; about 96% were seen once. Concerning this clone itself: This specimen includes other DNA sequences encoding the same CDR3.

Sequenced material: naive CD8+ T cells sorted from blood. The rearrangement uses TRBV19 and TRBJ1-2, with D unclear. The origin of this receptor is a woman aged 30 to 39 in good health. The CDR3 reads CASSSGYGYTF. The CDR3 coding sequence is TGTGCCAGTAGTAGCGGATATGGCTACACCTTC.